Listed below are T cell receptor beta chains from one sample, sequenced in a study of cytomegalovirus exposure and HLA in healthy donors. The method was immunoSEQ multiplex PCR; TCRdb's version includes in-frame clones alone and lacks a portion of them. The sample lists 110,000 to 150,000 clones; roughly three quarters were seen once. Material: PBMCs. Source of these receptors: a female donor in good health and CMV-seronegative. The CDR3 runs from the conserved cysteine through the conserved F or W. The order of the fields is J gene, D gene, clone size, V gene, CDR3 DNA, CDR3 protein. A D gene is named only where the DNA matches it firmly. Not every row has a clone size; where given, it reads once, few, many or a size class.

J gene: TRBJ2-1; D gene: .; clone size: .; V gene: TRBV7-2; CDR3 DNA: TGTGCCAGCAGCTTCGGAGGAGCCAGGAGGAATGAGCAGTTCTTC; CDR3 protein: CASSFGGARRNEQFF
J gene: TRBJ2-7; D gene: TRBD2; clone size: .; V gene: TRBV19; CDR3 DNA: TGTGCCAGTAGTTTAGCGGGAATGGGCTACGAGCAGTACTTC; CDR3 protein: CASSLAGMGYEQYF
J gene: TRBJ1-1; D gene: TRBD1; clone size: .; V gene: TRBV29-1; CDR3 DNA: TGCAGCACCAGACAGGGGAACACTGAAGCTTTCTTT; CDR3 protein: CSTRQGNTEAFF
J gene: TRBJ2-7; D gene: .; clone size: .; V gene: TRBV19; CDR3 DNA: TGTGCCAGTAGTATTTTTTTAAGCGCCACCTACGAGCAGTACTTC; CDR3 protein: CASSIFLSATYEQYF
J gene: TRBJ1-1; D gene: .; clone size: .; V gene: TRBV11-3; CDR3 DNA: TGTGCCAGCAGCTTAGGGCCCCCAGGGAACACTGAAGCTTTCTTT; CDR3 protein: CASSLGPPGNTEAFF
J gene: TRBJ1-2; D gene: TRBD1; clone size: .; V gene: TRBV7-9; CDR3 DNA: TGTGCCAGCAGCCTACAGGGGGGGCGAGGCTACACCTTC; CDR3 protein: CASSLQGGRGYTF
J gene: TRBJ2-7; D gene: .; clone size: .; V gene: TRBV5-6; CDR3 DNA: TGTGCCAGCAGCGGCGGCTCGTACCGTACCTCCTACGAGCAGTACTTC; CDR3 protein: CASSGGSYRTSYEQYF
J gene: TRBJ1-5; D gene: .; clone size: few; V gene: TRBV10-3; CDR3 DNA: TGTGCCATCACCTCAGGGACAAATCAGCCCCAGCATTTT; CDR3 protein: CAITSGTNQPQHF
J gene: TRBJ2-5; D gene: .; clone size: .; V gene: TRBV19; CDR3 DNA: TGTGCCAGTAGTCTAAGTAATTGGGAGACCCAGTACTTC; CDR3 protein: CASSLSNWETQYF
J gene: TRBJ2-1; D gene: TRBD1; clone size: few; V gene: TRBV5-5; CDR3 DNA: TGTGCCAGCAGCTTGGTTGAGGGGGCCTACGAGCAGTTCTTC; CDR3 protein: CASSLVEGAYEQFF
J gene: TRBJ1-4; D gene: .; clone size: .; V gene: TRBV6-5; CDR3 DNA: TGTGCCAGCAGTTTGACAGGAAATGAAGGGGAACTGTTTTTT; CDR3 protein: CASSLTGNEGELFF
J gene: TRBJ2-3; D gene: .; clone size: .; V gene: TRBV5-4; CDR3 DNA: TGTGCCAGCAGCATCGGAGGTCCGAGGAAAGATACGCAGTATTTT; CDR3 protein: CASSIGGPRKDTQYF
J gene: TRBJ2-1; D gene: .; clone size: few; V gene: TRBV4-3; CDR3 DNA: TGCGCCAGCAGCCAAGATCGGGTAGCCAATGAGCAGTTCTTC; CDR3 protein: CASSQDRVANEQFF
J gene: TRBJ1-1; D gene: .; clone size: .; V gene: TRBV7-9; CDR3 DNA: TGTGCCAGCAGCTTAAACACCTTGAACACTGAAGCTTTCTTT; CDR3 protein: CASSLNTLNTEAFF
J gene: TRBJ1-4; D gene: .; clone size: .; V gene: TRBV15; CDR3 DNA: TGTGCCACCAGCAGAGATAAGGGAACCATCCAGGGGGAAAAACTGTTTTTT; CDR3 protein: CATSRDKGTIQGEKLFF
J gene: TRBJ2-7; D gene: TRBD1; clone size: .; V gene: TRBV14; CDR3 DNA: TGTGCCAGCAGCCCCAGGGCAGGGGGCTACGAGCAGTACTTC; CDR3 protein: CASSPRAGGYEQYF
J gene: TRBJ2-1; D gene: .; clone size: .; V gene: TRBV21-1; CDR3 DNA: TGTGCCAGCAGCAAAGCCCTTTCTTCCCCGACAGGGGGCAAGGTTATACGGGATGAGCAGTTCTTC; CDR3 protein: CASSKALSSPTGGKVIRDEQFF
J gene: TRBJ2-2; D gene: .; clone size: .; V gene: TRBV5-6; CDR3 DNA: TGTGCCAGCAGCTTGGGACAGAGTAACACCGGGGAGCTGTTTTTT; CDR3 protein: CASSLGQSNTGELFF
J gene: TRBJ1-2; D gene: .; clone size: few; V gene: TRBV5-4; CDR3 DNA: TGTGCCAGCAGCTTTCAAGGGGTATCTCGGGGCTACACCTTC; CDR3 protein: CASSFQGVSRGYTF
J gene: TRBJ1-1; D gene: .; clone size: .; V gene: TRBV28; CDR3 DNA: TGTGCCAGCAGTATGTTTAGCGGGGGGACCACTGAAGCTTTCTTT; CDR3 protein: CASSMFSGGTTEAFF
J gene: TRBJ2-7; D gene: .; clone size: once; V gene: TRBV30; CDR3 DNA: TGTGCCTGGAGTGTAGGAGGGCCGGGGAACTCCTACGAGCAGTACTTC; CDR3 protein: CAWSVGGPGNSYEQYF
J gene: TRBJ2-2; D gene: TRBD1; clone size: .; V gene: TRBV15; CDR3 DNA: TGTGCCACCAGCTGGGGACAGGGAAACACCGGGGAGCTGTTTTTT; CDR3 protein: CATSWGQGNTGELFF
J gene: TRBJ1-1; D gene: TRBD1; clone size: .; V gene: TRBV10-3; CDR3 DNA: TGTGCCAGCCGGGACAGCTGGGTCACTGAAGCTTTCTTT; CDR3 protein: CASRDSWVTEAFF
J gene: TRBJ1-1; D gene: .; clone size: .; V gene: TRBV19; CDR3 DNA: TGTGCCAGTAGTATGGTGGCCACTGAAGCTTTCTTT; CDR3 protein: CASSMVATEAFF